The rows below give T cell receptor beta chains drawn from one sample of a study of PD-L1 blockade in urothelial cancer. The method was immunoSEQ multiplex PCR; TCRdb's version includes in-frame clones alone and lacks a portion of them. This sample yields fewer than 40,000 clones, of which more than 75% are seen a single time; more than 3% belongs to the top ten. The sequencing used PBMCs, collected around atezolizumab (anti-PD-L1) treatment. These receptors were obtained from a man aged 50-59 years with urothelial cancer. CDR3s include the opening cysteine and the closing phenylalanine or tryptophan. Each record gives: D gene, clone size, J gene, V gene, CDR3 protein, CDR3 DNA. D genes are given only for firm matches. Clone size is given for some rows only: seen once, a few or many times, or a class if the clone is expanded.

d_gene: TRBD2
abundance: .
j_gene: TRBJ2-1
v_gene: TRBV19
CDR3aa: CASSMAGVSDNEQFF
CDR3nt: TGTGCCAGTAGTATGGCGGGAGTGTCCGACAATGAGCAGTTCTTC

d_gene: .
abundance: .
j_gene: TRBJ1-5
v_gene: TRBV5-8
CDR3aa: CASSLAWGGNQPQHF
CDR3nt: TGTGCCAGCAGCTTGGCCTGGGGGGGGAATCAGCCCCAGCATTTT

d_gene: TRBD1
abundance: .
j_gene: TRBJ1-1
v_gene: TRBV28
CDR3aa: CASSKQGGAFF
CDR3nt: TGTGCCAGCAGTAAACAGGGGGGAGCTTTCTTT

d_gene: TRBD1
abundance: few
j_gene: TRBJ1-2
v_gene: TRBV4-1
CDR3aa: CASSQDIGRGQIYGYTF
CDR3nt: TGCGCCAGCAGCCAAGATATAGGCAGGGGGCAGATCTATGGCTACACCTTC

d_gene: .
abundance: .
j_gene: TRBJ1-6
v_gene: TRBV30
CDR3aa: CAWRKGGSSPLHF
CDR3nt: TGTGCCTGGAGAAAGGGGGGGAGTTCACCCCTCCACTTT

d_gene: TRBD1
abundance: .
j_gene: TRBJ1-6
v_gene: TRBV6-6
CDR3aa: CASSYQGAGNSPLHF
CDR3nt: TGTGCCAGCAGTTACCAGGGGGCCGGTAATTCACCCCTCCACTTT

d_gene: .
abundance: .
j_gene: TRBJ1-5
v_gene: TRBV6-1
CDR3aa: CASSVSSNQPQHF
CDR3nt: TGTGCCAGCAGCGTTTCTTCTAATCAGCCCCAGCATTTT

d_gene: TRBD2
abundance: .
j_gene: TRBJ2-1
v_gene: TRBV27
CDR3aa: CASSLWLAGPGDEQFF
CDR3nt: TGTGCCAGCAGTTTATGGTTAGCGGGACCCGGGGATGAGCAGTTCTTC

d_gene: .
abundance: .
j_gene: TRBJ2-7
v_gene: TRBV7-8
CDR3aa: CASSLVLGGYEQYF
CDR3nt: TGTGCCAGCAGCTTAGTATTGGGGGGATACGAGCAGTACTTC

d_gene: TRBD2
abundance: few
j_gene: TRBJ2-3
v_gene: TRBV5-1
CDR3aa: CASSSGLAGGFTDTQYF
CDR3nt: TGCGCCAGCAGCTCGGGACTAGCGGGGGGATTCACAGATACGCAGTATTTT

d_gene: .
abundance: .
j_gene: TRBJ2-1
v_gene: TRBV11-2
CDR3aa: CASSPRPGTSSSYNEQFF
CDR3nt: TGTGCCAGCAGCCCTCGACCCGGGACTTCAAGCTCCTACAATGAGCAGTTCTTC

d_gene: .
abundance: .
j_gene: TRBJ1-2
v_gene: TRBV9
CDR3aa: CASSVGGNYGYTF
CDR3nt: TGTGCCAGCAGCGTTGGGGGGAACTATGGCTACACCTTC

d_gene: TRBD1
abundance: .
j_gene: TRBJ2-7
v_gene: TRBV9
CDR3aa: CASSPRDRGNEQYF
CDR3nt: TGTGCCAGCAGCCCCCGGGACAGGGGGAACGAGCAGTACTTC

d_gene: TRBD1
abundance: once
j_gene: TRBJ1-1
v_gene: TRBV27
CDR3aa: CASSWGQGPSVQVFF
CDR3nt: TGTGCCAGCAGTTGGGGACAGGGGCCGAGTGTGCAAGTCTTCTTT

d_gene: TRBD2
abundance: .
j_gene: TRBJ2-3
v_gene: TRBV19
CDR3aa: CASSISGGALDTQYF
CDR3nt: TGTGCCAGTAGTATCAGCGGGGGGGCCTTAGATACGCAGTATTTT

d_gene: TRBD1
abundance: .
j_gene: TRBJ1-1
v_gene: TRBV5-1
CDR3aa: CASSLEGAFNTEAFF
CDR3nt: TGCGCCAGCAGCTTGGAGGGGGCTTTTAACACTGAAGCTTTCTTT

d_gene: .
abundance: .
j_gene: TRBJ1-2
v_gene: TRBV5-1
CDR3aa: CASSFGQPKDGYTF
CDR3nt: TGCGCCAGCAGCTTTGGGCAGCCCAAAGATGGCTACACCTTC

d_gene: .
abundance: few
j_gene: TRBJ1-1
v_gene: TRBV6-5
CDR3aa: CASRLNSDNEAFF
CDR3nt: TGTGCCAGCAGGTTAAATTCGGACAATGAAGCTTTCTTT

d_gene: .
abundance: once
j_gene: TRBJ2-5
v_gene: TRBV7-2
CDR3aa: CASSLGGRETQYF
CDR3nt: TGTGCCAGCAGCTTAGGAGGGCGGGAGACCCAGTACTTC

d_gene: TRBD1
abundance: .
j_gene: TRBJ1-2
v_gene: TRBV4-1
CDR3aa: CASSQEGTGYGYTF
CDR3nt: TGCGCCAGCAGCCAAGAGGGGACAGGCTATGGCTACACCTTC

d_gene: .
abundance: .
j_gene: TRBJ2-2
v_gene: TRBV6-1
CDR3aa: CASRAQGANTGELFF
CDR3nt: TGTGCCAGCAGGGCCCAGGGCGCGAACACCGGGGAGCTGTTTTTT

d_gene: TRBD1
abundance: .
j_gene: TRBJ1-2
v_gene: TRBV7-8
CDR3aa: CASSLTDRDYGYTF
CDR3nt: TGTGCCAGCAGCTTAACTGACAGGGACTATGGCTACACCTTC

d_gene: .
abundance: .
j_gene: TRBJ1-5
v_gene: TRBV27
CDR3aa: CASRPQGGGGNQPQHF
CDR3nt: TGTGCCAGCAGACCCCAAGGGGGGGGCGGCAATCAGCCCCAGCATTTT

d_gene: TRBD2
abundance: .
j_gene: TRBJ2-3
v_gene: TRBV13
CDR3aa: CASSLRGGNTDTQYF
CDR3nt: TGTGCCAGCAGCTTGCGGGGGGGGAACACAGATACGCAGTATTTT

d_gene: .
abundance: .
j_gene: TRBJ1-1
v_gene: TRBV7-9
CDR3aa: CASSLGGQDTEAFF
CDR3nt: TGTGCCAGCAGCTTAGGAGGACAAGACACTGAAGCTTTCTTT

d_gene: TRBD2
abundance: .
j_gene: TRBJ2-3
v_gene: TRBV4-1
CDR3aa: CASSQERLAGSTDTQYF
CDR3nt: TGCGCCAGCAGCCAAGAAAGACTAGCGGGGAGCACAGATACGCAGTATTTT

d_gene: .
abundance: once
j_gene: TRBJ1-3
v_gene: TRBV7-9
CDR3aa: CASRLGGISGNTIYF
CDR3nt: TGTGCCAGCAGACTCGGGGGAATCTCTGGAAACACCATATATTTT

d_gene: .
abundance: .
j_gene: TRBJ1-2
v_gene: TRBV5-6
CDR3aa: CASSLAGKSNYGYTF
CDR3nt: TGTGCCAGCAGCTTGGCGGGGAAGTCTAACTATGGCTACACCTTC

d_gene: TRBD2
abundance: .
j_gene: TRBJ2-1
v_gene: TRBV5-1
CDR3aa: CAMGLAQPHEQFF
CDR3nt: TGCGCCATGGGACTAGCCCAACCCCATGAGCAGTTCTTC

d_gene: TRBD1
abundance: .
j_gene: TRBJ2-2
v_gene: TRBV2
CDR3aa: CASRGTGNTGELFF
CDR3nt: TGTGCCAGCAGAGGGACAGGGAACACCGGGGAGCTGTTTTTT

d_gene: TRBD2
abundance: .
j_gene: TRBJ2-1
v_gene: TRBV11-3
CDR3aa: CASSTPSGLAGDNEQFF
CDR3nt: TGTGCCAGCAGCACCCCCTCAGGACTAGCGGGAGACAATGAGCAGTTCTTC

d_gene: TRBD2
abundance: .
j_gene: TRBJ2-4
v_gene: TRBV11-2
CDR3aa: CASSSPGLAGLAKNIQYF
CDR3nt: TGTGCCAGCAGCTCCCCTGGGCTAGCGGGGTTAGCCAAAAACATTCAGTACTTC

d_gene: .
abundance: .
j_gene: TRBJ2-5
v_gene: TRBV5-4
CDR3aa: CASSLGVLGGAQETQYF
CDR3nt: TGTGCCAGCAGCTTGGGAGTGTTGGGGGGGGCACAAGAGACCCAGTACTTC

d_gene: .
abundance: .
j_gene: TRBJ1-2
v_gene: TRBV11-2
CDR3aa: CASSLANSPKGYTF
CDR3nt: TGTGCCAGCAGCTTAGCTAACAGCCCTAAGGGCTACACCTTC

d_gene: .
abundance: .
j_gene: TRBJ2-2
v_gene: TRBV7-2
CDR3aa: CASSLGLVTGELFF
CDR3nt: TGTGCCAGCAGCTTAGGGCTAGTCACCGGGGAGCTGTTTTTT

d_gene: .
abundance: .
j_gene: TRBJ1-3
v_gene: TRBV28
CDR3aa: CASSLGAVAGNTIYF
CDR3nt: TGTGCCAGCAGTTTGGGGGCCGTTGCTGGAAACACCATATATTTT

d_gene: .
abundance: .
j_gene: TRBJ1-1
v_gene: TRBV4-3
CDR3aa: CASSQDRRTEAFF
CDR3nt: TGCGCCAGCAGCCAAGACAGGCGCACTGAAGCTTTCTTT

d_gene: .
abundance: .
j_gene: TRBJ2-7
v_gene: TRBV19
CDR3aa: CASSIIWAGSNYEQYF
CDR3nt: TGTGCCAGTAGTATAATTTGGGCAGGTAGTAACTACGAGCAGTACTTC

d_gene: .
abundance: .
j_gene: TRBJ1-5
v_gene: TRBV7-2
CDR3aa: CASSLGGGTNQPQHF
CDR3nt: TGTGCCAGCAGCTTAGGGGGAGGTACCAATCAGCCCCAGCATTTT

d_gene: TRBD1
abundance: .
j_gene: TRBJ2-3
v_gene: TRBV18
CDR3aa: CASSKTGGDTDTQYF
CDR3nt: TGTGCCAGCTCAAAAACAGGGGGCGACACAGATACGCAGTATTTT

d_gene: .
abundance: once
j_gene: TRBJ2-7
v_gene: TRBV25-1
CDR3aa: CASSEVQGLTEQYF
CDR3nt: TGTGCCAGCAGTGAAGTGCAGGGGTTAACCGAGCAGTACTTC

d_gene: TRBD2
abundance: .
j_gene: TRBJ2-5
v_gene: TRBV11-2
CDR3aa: CASSTSGQRGGETQYF
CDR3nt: TGTGCCAGCAGCACTAGCGGGCAGCGGGGGGGGGAGACCCAGTACTTC

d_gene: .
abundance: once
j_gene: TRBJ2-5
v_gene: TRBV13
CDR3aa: CASSLRGTKETQYF
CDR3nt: TGTGCCAGCAGCTTACGCGGGACGAAGGAGACCCAGTACTTC

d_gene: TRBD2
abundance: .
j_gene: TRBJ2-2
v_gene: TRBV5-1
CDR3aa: CASSLGASGSPGELFF
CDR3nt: TGCGCCAGCAGCTTGGGCGCTAGCGGGAGTCCCGGGGAGCTGTTTTTT

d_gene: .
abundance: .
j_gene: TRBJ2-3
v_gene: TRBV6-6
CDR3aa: CASSPTQAGGDTQYF
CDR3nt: TGTGCCAGCAGTCCGACACAGGCAGGTGGAGATACGCAGTATTTT

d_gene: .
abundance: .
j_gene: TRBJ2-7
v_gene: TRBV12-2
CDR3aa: CASRLEREKSVYEQYF
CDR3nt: TGTGCAAGTCGCTTAGAGAGGGAAAAAAGTGTATACGAGCAGTACTTC

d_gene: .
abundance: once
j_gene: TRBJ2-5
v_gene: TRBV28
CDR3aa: CASSLTRPGETQYF
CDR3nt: TGTGCCAGCAGTTTAACGCGACCCGGGGAGACCCAGTACTTC

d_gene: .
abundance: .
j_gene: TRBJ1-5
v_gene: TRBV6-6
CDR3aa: CASSYRLGLNQPQHF
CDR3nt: TGTGCCAGCAGTTACCGACTGGGGCTCAATCAGCCCCAGCATTTT

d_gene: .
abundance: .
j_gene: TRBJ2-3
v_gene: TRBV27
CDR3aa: CASSLSPILRTDTQYF
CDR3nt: TGTGCCAGCAGTTTATCGCCCATACTCCGCACAGATACGCAGTATTTT

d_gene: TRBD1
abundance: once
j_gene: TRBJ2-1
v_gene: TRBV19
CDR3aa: CASTQTGNEQFF
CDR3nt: TGTGCCAGTACCCAGACAGGGAATGAGCAGTTCTTC